These 15 T cell receptor beta chains originate from one sample sequenced in a study of T-cell memory formation after mild COVID-19. From the 5' RACE reads, TCRdb called clonotypes with MiXCR, one entry per CDR3 protein. The repertoire holds 300,000 or so distinct CDR3 sequences, with roughly 15% as singletons. Sequences were obtained from PBMCs or a T cell subset sorted from them (not recorded which). Source of these receptors: a man younger than 30 who had mild COVID-19 (a few samples of this study predate the infection). Cell type and time point are not known.

This clonotype was recorded a few times. V gene TRBV7-9 combines with J gene TRBJ2-7, with D perhaps matching TRBD2 (7 bases). This CDR3 comprises 15 residues. V lost 7 bases to trimming and J lost 4 bases, with 20 bases between them. The germline V gene encodes CDR1 SEHNR and CDR2 FQNEAQ (reference sequence). The CDR3, as DNA: TGTGCCAGCACCCCTCCCGCCGGGGGGCTATACGAGCAGTACTTC. It yields the protein CASTPPAGGLYEQYF.

This clonotype turned up a few times. The chain's CDR3 is CASSLLDRGGYTF. The CDR3 DNA is TGTGCCAGCAGCTTATTGGACAGGGGTGGCTACACCTTC. The chain uses TRBV7-2 and TRBJ1-2, with TRBD1 matching over 9 bases. Germline CDR1 is SGHTA and CDR2 is FQGNSA. CDR3 length: 13 residues. Losses at the gene ends were 2 bases for V and 7 bases for J; bases not matched to a gene: 2.

This sequence joins TRBV11-2 and TRBJ2-1, with a weak D call TRBD1 (8 bases). Germline V gene data show CDR1 as SGHAT and CDR2 as FQNNGV. The V gene lost 3 bases and the J gene lost 0 bases, with 24 bases spanning the gap. The CDR3 is 20 residues long. The CDR3 is CASSFWFRQGREGSYNEQFF. CDR3 coding DNA: TGTGCCAGCAGCTTTTGGTTTAGACAGGGGAGGGAGGGCTCCTACAATGAGCAGTTCTTC.

This clonotype was picked up many times. V is TRBV7-2 and J is TRBJ2-5, with TRBD2 identical over 10 bases. With V trimmed by 5 bases and J by 2 bases, 5 bases remained unmatched. The germline gives CDR1 SGHTA, CDR2 FQGNSA. This CDR3 has 15 residues. For the CDR3, the DNA is TGTGCCAGCAGCGCTACTAGCGGGGTTCAAGAGACCCAGTACTTC. Translation gives CASSATSGVQETQYF.

This clonotype occurred a few times. The chain carries TRBV5-1 and TRBJ2-6; D gene unclear. Germline-derived CDR1 and CDR2 are SGHRS and YFSETQ. V was pared by 0 bases and J by 1 base, with 5 bases between. CDR3 length: 15 amino acids. The CDR3 is CASSLEQSGANVLTF. The DNA for the CDR3 is TGCGCCAGCAGCTTGGAGCAGTCTGGGGCCAACGTCCTGACTTTC.

This chain connects TRBV9 to TRBJ2-3; no clear D. Per germline, CDR1 SGDLS and CDR2 YYNGEE. The V and J ends lost 3 bases and 3 bases respectively, with 8 bases between them. The CDR3 is 13 residues long. The CDR3 protein is CASSDTSTDTQYF. The CDR3 nucleotides are TGTGCCAGCAGCGACACCTCGACAGATACGCAGTATTTT.

About this clonotype: Relative to the germline gene, one junction end is altered; a read error may explain this. The J gene is TRBJ2-3, the V gene TRBV7-2; tentatively, D is TRBD1 or TRBD2 (5 bases each). CDR3 length equals 11 residues. Germline V gene lookup returns CDR1 SGHTA and CDR2 FQGNSA. The CDR3 DNA reads TGTGCCAGCAGCCTCGGGGACGGCCAATTGTTT. Its protein product is CASSLGDGQLF.

The sample holds many counts of this clonotype. V and J are TRBV7-3 and TRBJ2-1, with D possibly being TRBD1 (5 bases). The ends were cut back, 5 bases at V and 8 bases at J, with 19 bases in the middle. CDR1 is SGHTA and CDR2 is FQGTGA in the germline V gene. The CDR3 sequence is 15 residues long. The CDR3 sequence: CASSALGALGDEQFF. In nucleotides, the CDR3 is TGTGCCAGCAGCGCTCTTGGGGCATTGGGTGATGAGCAGTTCTTC.

V usage is TRBV27 and J usage is TRBJ1-2; TRBD1 aligns across 10 bases. J gave up 13 bases and V 5 bases, and 10 bases lay outside the gene matches. This CDR3 region has 13 residues. Germline-derived CDR1 and CDR2 are MNHEY and SMNVEV (reference sequence). DNA of the CDR3: TGTGCCAGCAGTCCACGGGACAGGGGTAGAGGCACCTTC. This encodes CASSPRDRGRGTF.

V gene TRBV7-8 combines with J gene TRBJ1-1; no clear D. The CDR3 consists of 13 residues. The germline CDR1 and CDR2 sequences are SGHVS and FQNEAQ. V gave up 1 base and J gave up 7 bases, with 10 bases separating them. Here the CDR3 DNA reads TGTGCCAGCAGCTTAGGGGAACTAAATGAAGCTTTCTTT. It is translated as CASSLGELNEAFF.

The chain has TRBV4-3 and TRBJ2-7, with D maybe TRBD2 (6 bases). CDR1 LGHNA and CDR2 YSLEER come from the germline V gene. CDR3 length: 16 amino acids. Trimming left V 0 bases short and J 0 bases short, with 12 bases between. CDR3 region: CASSQDIGGVSYEQYF. CDR3 DNA sequence: TGCGCCAGCAGCCAAGATATCGGAGGGGTCTCCTACGAGCAGTACTTC.

The chain employs TRBV7-3 and TRBJ1-1; TRBD1 is a possible D gene (5 bases). Germline V CDR1 and CDR2: SGHTA, FQGTGA. The CDR3 consists of 12 residues. Trimming left V 4 bases short and J 8 bases short, with 11 bases between. As DNA, the CDR3 is TGTGCCAGCAGCTCCGGGAGGGGCGAAGCTTTCTTT. This gives the protein CASSSGRGEAFF.

The chain uses TRBV6-5 and TRBJ2-2; 10 bases line up with TRBD2. After removal of 6 bases from V and 5 bases from J, the junction contained 6 bases not matched to a gene. Germline assignment: CDR1 MNHEY and CDR2 SVGAGI. This CDR3 contains 15 residues. The CDR3 reads CASRASGGRTGELFF. Here the CDR3 DNA reads TGTGCCAGCAGGGCTAGCGGGGGTAGGACCGGGGAGCTGTTTTTT.

The V and J genes are TRBV15 and TRBJ2-7; TRBD1 is a possible D gene (5 bases). From germline, CDR1 is LNHNV and CDR2 YYDKDF (reference sequence). Trimming pared 4 bases from V and 2 bases from J, leaving 12 bases between. This CDR3 region has 14 residues. As DNA, the CDR3 is TGTGCCACCAGCAACCGCAGGGAAACCTACGAGCAGTACGTC. It encodes CATSNRRETYEQYV.

The CDR3, as DNA: TGTGCCAGCAGTTTGCCCCAGGGGGGCACAGATACGCAGTATTTT. Translating it yields CASSLPQGGTDTQYF. J is TRBJ2-3 and V is TRBV28; 7 bases match TRBD1. Germline V CDR1 and CDR2: MDHEN, SYDVKM. This CDR3 contains 15 residues. V lost 3 bases to trimming and J lost 1 base; unmatched junction nucleotides: 4.